What follows are 22 T cell receptor beta chains derived from one specimen sequenced in a study of shared T cell receptors in the human thymus. Measured with immunoSEQ multiplex PCR; TCRdb has only the in-frame clones, and not every one. Among about 660,000 clones, around 87% were seen once, and the ten largest hold 0.0094%. The sample was also reused in another study, on human thymus T cells.

Sequenced sample: thymocytes. Receptor source: a boy under two years old with a congenital heart defect.

The V gene is TRBV30, the J gene TRBJ2-7; possible D gene TRBD2, 7 bases. V lost 1 base, J lost 5 bases, and 21 bases lay in between. There are 16 residues in the CDR3. Germline V gene data show CDR1 as GTSNPN and CDR2 as SVGIG (reference sequence). Here the CDR3 DNA reads TGTGCCTGGAGTGAATTGACAGGTGGGGGGGGTAACGAGCAGTACTTC. Residues: CAWSELTGGGGNEQYF.

CDR3 sequence (DNA): TGTGCCAGCAGTCTCGGGGACAGGGTGATCCAAGAGACCCAGTACTTC. This encodes CASSLGDRVIQETQYF. The chain uses TRBV28 and TRBJ2-5, with 9 bases aligning to TRBD1. Per germline, CDR1 MDHEN and CDR2 SYDVKM. V was clipped by 5 bases and J by 1 base; unmatched bases: 8. CDR3 length equals 16 residues.

Remarks on this clone: The junction shows a germline mismatch at one end, possibly a read error. Additional DNA sequences in this sample encode the identical CDR3. Here the CDR3 reads CASSYEINSPLHF. DNA for the CDR3: TGTGCCAGCAGTTACGAGATAAATTCCCCCCTCCACTTT. V usage is TRBV7-3 and J usage is TRBJ1-6, with D unresolved. Germline CDR1 is SGHTA and CDR2 is FQGTGA. The CDR3 has 13 amino acids.

The V and J genes are TRBV28 and TRBJ1-6; 7 bases are a match to TRBD1. The V and J ends lost 1 base and 9 bases, in that order; junction bases with no gene match: 0. This CDR3 comprises 13 residues. The germline CDR1 and CDR2 sequences are MDHEN and SYDVKM. The CDR3 nucleotides are TGTGCCAGCAGTTTATACAGGGGTTCACCCCTCCACTTT. Translating gives CASSLYRGSPLHF. Combining the CDR3 with reference TRBV28 and TRBJ1-6 gives the whole variable domain DVKVTQSSRYLVKRTGEKVFLECVQDMDHENMFWYRQDPGLGLRLIYFSYDVKMKEKGDIPEGYSVSREKKERFSLILESASTNQTSMYLCASSLYRGSPLHFGNGTRLTVT.

The chain carries TRBV5-1 and TRBJ2-5, with TRBD1 as a possible D gene (5 bases). The V end lost 0 bases, the J end lost 6 bases, and 12 bases lay between the germline ends. The CDR3 runs to 14 residues. Germline values: CDR1 SGHRS, CDR2 YFSETQ. CDR3 nucleotide sequence: TGCGCCAGCAGCTTGGCCCCCAGGGAAAAGACCCAGTACTTC. Translation gives CASSLAPREKTQYF.

The chain couples TRBV2 to TRBJ2-7; TRBD1 might be the D (6 bases). Germline assignment: CDR1 SNHLY and CDR2 FYNNEI. Trimming took 1 base from V and 2 from J, leaving 15 bases between them. The CDR3 has 16 amino acids. CDR3 region: CASSEGRWGPTYEQYF. Here the CDR3 DNA reads TGTGCCAGCAGTGAAGGGAGGTGGGGGCCCACCTACGAGCAGTACTTC.

The rearrangement joins TRBV19 to TRBJ1-1; D is possibly TRBD1 (5 bases). Germline CDR1 reads LNHDA; CDR2 reads SQIVND (reference sequence). The CDR3 totals 19 residues. With 0 bases removed from V and 0 bases from J, the gap between germline ends came to 20 bases. CDR3 residues: CASSIDLGRVFTMNTEAFF. The CDR3 nucleotides are TGTGCCAGTAGTATAGATCTGGGCAGGGTCTTTACCATGAACACTGAAGCTTTCTTT.

In the case of this clone: Mismatch with germline at one junction end may stem from a read error. This sequence joins TRBV19 and TRBJ2-2; 8 nucleotides line up with TRBD1. Germline CDR1 reads LNHDA; CDR2 reads SQIVND (reference sequence). The CDR3 has 16 residues. CDR3 nucleotides: TGCGCCAGTAGTATAGGTTGGACAGGGTTTGTCGGGGAGCTGTTTTTT. It encodes CASSIGWTGFVGELFF.

This clone has just a few counts. The chain couples TRBV28 to TRBJ1-3; D not resolved. V shed 4 bases and J shed 0 bases, with 4 bases lying between them. The CDR3 loop spans 13 amino acids. The germline V gene has CDR1 MDHEN and CDR2 SYDVKM. The CDR3 nucleotides read TGTGCCAGCAGTTCTCGCTCTGGAAACACCATATATTTT. Amino acid sequence: CASSSRSGNTIYF.

This clone was counted a single time. This sequence joins TRBV28 and TRBJ2-3, with TRBD2 matching 11 bases. CDR1 is MDHEN and CDR2 is SYDVKM in the germline V gene. This CDR3 contains 16 residues. The CDR3 is CDISKLAGGSTDTQYF. In DNA, the CDR3 is TGTGACATCAGCAAGTTAGCGGGGGGGAGCACAGATACGCAGTATTTT.

The J gene is TRBJ2-1, the V gene TRBV14; TRBD2 agrees at 15 bases. This CDR3 has 17 amino acids. In germline, CDR1 is SGHDN, CDR2 FVKESK. V lost 5 bases to trimming and J lost 10 bases; unmatched junction nucleotides: 12. As DNA, the CDR3 is TGTGCCAGCAGCGCCTACTACGGACTAGCGGGGGGGATCGAGCAGTTCTTC. Residues: CASSAYYGLAGGIEQFF. The variable domain in full, with the rest retrieved from reference TRBV14 and TRBJ2-1, is EAGVTQFPSHSVIEKGQTVTLRCDPISGHDNLYWYRRVMGKEIKFLLHFVKESKQDESGMPNNRFLAERTGGTYSTLKVQPAELEDSGVYFCASSAYYGLAGGIEQFFGPGTRLTVL.

The chain combines TRBV4-3 with TRBJ2-7; 8 positions agree with TRBD2. Germline CDR1 reads LGHNA; CDR2 reads YSLEER. With V trimmed by 3 bases and J by 3 bases, 10 bases remained unmatched. The CDR3 is made up of 16 amino acids. Here the CDR3 reads CASSHMDGGALYEQYF. The DNA for the CDR3 is TGCGCCAGCAGCCACATGGACGGGGGGGCCCTCTACGAGCAGTACTTC.

This chain connects TRBV18 to TRBJ2-5; D ambiguous. Germline assignment: CDR1 KGHSH and CDR2 LQKENI. V gave up 2 bases and J gave up 6 bases, with 13 bases separating them. CDR3 length: 14 residues. The CDR3 DNA follows: TGTGCCAGCTCACCAGAGGTCAGCCCGCAGACCCAGTACTTC. As protein: CASSPEVSPQTQYF.

The rearrangement links TRBV5-4 to TRBJ2-1; 7 positions agree with TRBD2. CDR3 length equals 15 residues. V shed 2 bases, J shed 6 bases, and the junction held 8 bases outside the gene matches. The V gene's germline CDR1 is SGHNT and CDR2 YYREEE (reference sequence). This CDR3 reads CASSLRLRGGNEQFF. The CDR3 DNA follows: TGTGCCAGCAGCTTAAGATTGCGCGGGGGCAATGAGCAGTTCTTC.

V and J are TRBV15 and TRBJ1-2; a weak D match, TRBD1 (6 bases). Trimming removed 1 base from V and 6 bases from J, with 12 bases in between. The CDR3 covers 14 residues. From germline, CDR1 is LNHNV and CDR2 YYDKDF (reference sequence). The CDR3 coding sequence is TGTGCCACCAGCAGAGTCCCAGGGGCACATGGCTACACCTTC. As protein: CATSRVPGAHGYTF.

This chain links TRBV6-6 with TRBJ2-5; tentatively, D is TRBD2 (5 bases). This CDR3 is built from 13 residues. Trimming cost V 2 bases and J 4 bases, with 8 bases left between them. Per germline, CDR1 MNHNY and CDR2 SVGAGI (reference sequence). In nucleotides, the CDR3 is TGTGCCAGCAGTTACAGCGGCGGAGAGACCCAGTACTTC. Its translation: CASSYSGGETQYF.

The genes are TRBV5-4 and TRBJ2-5; 10 bases are shared with TRBD1. After removal of 4 bases from V and 5 bases from J, the junction contained 17 bases not matched to a gene. The germline V gene encodes CDR1 SGHNT and CDR2 YYREEE (reference sequence). The CDR3 totals 18 residues. DNA for the CDR3: TGTGCCAGCAGCGGGACAGGGGACTCCAAAGGTCGGGGGGAGACCCAGTACTTC. Its translation: CASSGTGDSKGRGETQYF.

V usage is TRBV29-1 and J usage is TRBJ2-1; a possible D gene is TRBD2 (6 bases). CDR1 SQVTM and CDR2 ANQGSEA come from the germline V gene. This CDR3 contains 12 residues. Here the CDR3 DNA reads TGCAGTTCCGGGACTTACTACAATGAGCAGTTCTTC. Protein product: CSSGTYYNEQFF.

This chain links TRBV6-6 with TRBJ1-5; 10 bases agree with TRBD1. Germline assignment: CDR1 MNHNY and CDR2 SVGAGI (reference sequence). The CDR3 is 15 amino acids. The trim removed 0 bases at V and 7 bases at J, leaving 3 bases unmatched. CDR3 DNA sequence: TGTGCCAGCAGTTACTCCCGGGACAGGGGCCAGCCCCAGCATTTT. Translating gives CASSYSRDRGQPQHF.

This chain connects TRBV5-6 to TRBJ2-2, with 7 nucleotides matching TRBD2. This CDR3 region has 15 residues. The V gene end was trimmed by 3 bases and the J gene end by 7 bases; junction bases not matched to a gene: 9. Germline CDR1 is SGHDT and CDR2 is YYEEEE. This CDR3 reads CASSWTTSFIGELFF. The CDR3 nucleotides read TGTGCCAGCAGCTGGACGACTAGCTTTATCGGGGAGCTGTTTTTT.

This clone appeared a single time. The CDR3 region has the DNA TGCGCCAGCAGGACTCGGCAGGGGCTTAATGAAAAACTGTTTTTT. Amino acids: CASRTRQGLNEKLFF. This chain joins TRBV10-2 and TRBJ1-4, with a weak D call TRBD1 (6 bases). Between the trimmed V and J ends, which lost 6 bases and 4 bases, there was a span of 15 bases. Germline V gives CDR1 WSHSY, CDR2 SAAADI. The CDR3 extends over 15 amino acids.

The V and J genes are TRBV14 and TRBJ2-1; 14 positions agree with TRBD2. This CDR3 is 17 amino acids long. With 1 base clipped from V and 10 bases from J, the junction kept 9 bases outside the gene matches. Germline-derived CDR1 and CDR2 are SGHDN and FVKESK. CDR3 residues: CASSQAPGLAGVGEQFF. The CDR3 coding sequence is TGTGCCAGCAGCCAAGCTCCGGGACTAGCGGGAGTCGGGGAGCAGTTCTTC.